What follows is one TCR beta chain and its context. Original processing methods: Reference gene primer amplification in the assay estimated nucleated cell counts. Using immunoSEQ multiplex PCR, the repertoire was profiled, and TCRdb retains in-frame clones only, with some absent. V and J calls and clone size follow that table, whereas D and trimming were derived from the DNA. The sample has tens of thousands of clones; roughly 80% are singletons. This specimen belongs to a study of blood T cell repertoires in COVID-19. For the study at large: There were acute and convalescent COVID-19 samples, and they came from the United States, Italy and Spain. PBMCs, B-cell-depleted T cells, or T cells were the source of the cDNA or gDNA that made up the material.

The length of the CDR3 is 16 residues. The germline gives CDR1 SGHTA, CDR2 FQGTGA. Trimming took off 6 bases at V and 0 bases at J, with 15 bases between the two ends. Sequenced sample: peripheral blood. This sequence joins TRBV7-3 and TRBJ2-1, with D uncertain. The TCR was taken from a woman of 80 years or more with active or convalescent COVID-19. The CDR3 protein is CASSLATVSSYNEQFF. Written as DNA, the CDR3 is TGTGCCAGCAGTTTAGCCACCGTGAGCTCCTACAATGAGCAGTTCTTC.